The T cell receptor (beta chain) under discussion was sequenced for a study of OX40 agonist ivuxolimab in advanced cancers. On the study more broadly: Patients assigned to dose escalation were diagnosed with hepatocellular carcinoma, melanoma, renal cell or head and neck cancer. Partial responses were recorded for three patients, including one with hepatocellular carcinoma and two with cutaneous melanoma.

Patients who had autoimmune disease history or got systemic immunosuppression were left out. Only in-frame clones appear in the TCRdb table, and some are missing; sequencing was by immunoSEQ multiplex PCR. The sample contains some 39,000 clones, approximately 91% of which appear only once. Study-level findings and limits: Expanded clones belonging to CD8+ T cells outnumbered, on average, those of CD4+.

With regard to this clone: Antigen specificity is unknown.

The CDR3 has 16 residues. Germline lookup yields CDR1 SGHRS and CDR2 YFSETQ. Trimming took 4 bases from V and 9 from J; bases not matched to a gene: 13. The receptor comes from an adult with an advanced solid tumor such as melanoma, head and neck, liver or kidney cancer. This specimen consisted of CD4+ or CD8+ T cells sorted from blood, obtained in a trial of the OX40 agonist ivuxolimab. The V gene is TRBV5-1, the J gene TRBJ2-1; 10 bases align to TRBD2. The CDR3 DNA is TGCGCCAGCAGCCCCTCGGTGAGCGGGAGGGCCGCTGAGCAGTTCTTC. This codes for CASSPSVSGRAAEQFF.